Listed here are 5 T cell receptor beta chains from one sample, sequenced in a study of graft-versus-host responses after intestinal transplantation. Profiled with immunoSEQ multiplex PCR; TCRdb holds only in-frame clones, not every one. The top ten hold 0.35% of the sample, which has about 91,000 clones, 80% to 95% seen once. Their antigen targets remain unknown. The specimen comprised unstimulated CD4+ T cells sorted from spleen or lymph node cells, sampled before transplant. The receptors here all came from a human donor who was the organ donor for an intestinal transplant.

The chain recombines TRBV10-3 with TRBJ2-6, with 9 bases lining up with TRBD1. This CDR3 has 17 residues. The germline V gene has CDR1 ENHRY and CDR2 SYGVKD. The V and J ends lost 10 bases and 4 bases, in that order; junction bases with no gene match: 14. CDR3 sequence: CATRPGTGLPGANVLTF. The CDR3 bases are TGTGCCACGCGACCGGGGACAGGGCTTCCCGGGGCCAACGTCCTGACTTTC.

J is TRBJ1-6 and V is TRBV27; 9 bases match TRBD1. CDR3 length: 17 amino acids. The V and J ends lost 0 bases and 10 bases, in that order; junction bases with no gene match: 10. The germline CDR1 and CDR2 sequences are MNHEY and SMNVEV (reference sequence). This CDR3 reads CASSLSDRGTGRSPLHF. The CDR3 nucleotides read TGTGCCAGCAGTTTATCGGACCGAGGGACAGGGAGGTCACCCCTCCACTTT.

The chain links TRBV5-1 to TRBJ2-3; D gene ambiguous. Germline CDR1 reads SGHRS; CDR2 reads YFSETQ. V lost 0 bases and J 6 bases, leaving 14 bases between the germline ends. CDR3 length equals 15 residues. The CDR3 region has the DNA TGCGCCAGCAGCTTGGATCCCTATCACCGGGATACGCAGTATTTT. Protein sequence: CASSLDPYHRDTQYF.

A word on this clone: An end of the junction differs from the germline gene, which may be a read error. The V call is TRBV9, the J call TRBJ2-7; 9 bases line up with TRBD2. The germline gives CDR1 SGDLS, CDR2 YYNGEE. The CDR3 runs 14 residues. The CDR3 here is CASSVGGRAYEQYF. CDR3 nucleotides: TGTGCCAGCAGCGTAGGCGGGAGGGCCTATGAGCAGTACTTC.

This clone occurred a few times. The V and J genes are TRBV5-1 and TRBJ2-1; 7 positions match TRBD1. This CDR3 comprises 13 residues. Germline V gene data show CDR1 as SGHRS and CDR2 as YFSETQ. The V and J ends lost 0 bases and 9 bases, in that order; junction bases with no gene match: 3. The CDR3 region is CASSLGQGIEQFF. In nucleotides, the CDR3 is TGCGCCAGCAGCTTGGGACAGGGAATTGAGCAGTTCTTC.